Listed below are T cell receptor beta chains from one sample, sequenced in a study of blood T cell repertoires in COVID-19. Clones were sequenced by immunoSEQ multiplex PCR, and TCRdb holds only the in-frame ones, with some missing. Found here are 70,000 to 85,000 clones, 91% of them singletons; the top ten hold about 5%. The sample comprised peripheral blood. Every receptor here comes from a woman aged 55-69 years with active COVID-19. CDR3s include the opening cysteine and the closing phenylalanine or tryptophan. Each record gives: CDR3 DNA, CDR3 protein, V gene, clone size, D gene, J gene. D genes are given only for firm matches. Only some rows state a clone size, as once, few, many or a class for expanded clones.

TGTGCCAGCAGTTACGGGCGAGACACCGGGGAGCTGTTTTTT | CASSYGRDTGELFF | TRBV6-6 | - | - | TRBJ2-2
TGTGCCAGCAGCCTAGACAGGGAACGGGGCTACACCTTC | CASSLDRERGYTF | TRBV12-3/TRBV12-4 | - | TRBD1 | TRBJ1-2
TGTGCCAGCAGCTTGCATCTTTATACTCGGGCTGGGGCCAACGTCCTGACTTTC | CASSLHLYTRAGANVLTF | TRBV7-9 | - | - | TRBJ2-6
TGTGCCAGCAGCCCGATGCGCGGGACGTACAATGAGCAGTTCTTC | CASSPMRGTYNEQFF | TRBV28 | - | - | TRBJ2-1
TGTGCCATCAGCAACCTCCTAGGACAGGACACAGATACGCAGTATTTT | CAISNLLGQDTDTQYF | TRBV10-3 | - | TRBD1 | TRBJ2-3
TGTGCCGGCGGGGGCCGAGCGGACACCGGGGAGCTGTTTTTT | CAGGGRADTGELFF | TRBV6-6 | - | - | TRBJ2-2
TGTGCCAGCTCACCAGGCCTAGCGGGAGCACGGACCGGGGCCAACGTCCTGACTTTC | CASSPGLAGARTGANVLTF | TRBV18 | - | TRBD2 | TRBJ2-6
TGTGCCAGCAGCTCCGGCGATGGGCATGGCTACACCTTC | CASSSGDGHGYTF | TRBV28 | - | - | TRBJ1-2
TGTGCCAGCAGCCCGCGGGCCAACACAGATACGCAGTATTTT | CASSPRANTDTQYF | TRBV11-2 | - | - | TRBJ2-3
TGTGCCAGTAGTACTCAGGCCAGTGGCACTGAAGCTTTCTTT | CASSTQASGTEAFF | TRBV19 | - | - | TRBJ1-1
TGTGCCTGGACTGCCGGACTAGCGGGAGCGTATGGGGCCAACGTCCTGACTTTC | CAWTAGLAGAYGANVLTF | TRBV30 | - | TRBD2 | TRBJ2-6
TGTGCCAGCAGCTTGGACAGACGGACAACTAATGAAAAACTGTTTTTT | CASSLDRRTTNEKLFF | TRBV5-4 | - | - | TRBJ1-4
TGCGCCAGCAGCTCCCAGAACACACCATTCACTGAAGCTTTCTTT | CASSSQNTPFTEAFF | TRBV5-1 | - | - | TRBJ1-1
TGTGCCAGCAGCGGGTTTGTTAACTTCTACGAGCAGTACTTC | CASSGFVNFYEQYF | TRBV28 | - | - | TRBJ2-7
TGTGCCACCTCACGGACAGGGGCCCCCAATGAGCAGTTCTTC | CATSRTGAPNEQFF | TRBV15 | - | TRBD1 | TRBJ2-1
TGCGCCAGCAGTTCAGGACAGGGGATGACCGGGGAGCTGTTTTTT | CASSSGQGMTGELFF | TRBV5-1 | - | TRBD1 | TRBJ2-2
TGTGCCACCAGTGATCCTAGAGCGACAGGGACGGGCTACACCTTC | CATSDPRATGTGYTF | TRBV24-1 | - | TRBD1 | TRBJ1-2
TGTGCCAGCTCAGGGGCTAACTACGAGCAGTACTTC | CASSGANYEQYF | TRBV18 | - | - | TRBJ2-7
TGTGCCAGCAGCCTAGCGGGAGGGTACAATGAGCAGTTCTTC | CASSLAGGYNEQFF | TRBV6-1 | - | TRBD2 | TRBJ2-1
TGTGCCTGGAGTTTTTCGGAGGGGGGGACATTTAATGAAAAACTGTTTTTT | CAWSFSEGGTFNEKLFF | TRBV30 | - | - | TRBJ1-4
TGCGCCAGCAGCTCAACCCCAGGGTTGGGGGAGACCCAGTACTTC | CASSSTPGLGETQYF | TRBV5-1 | once | - | TRBJ2-5
TGTGCCAGCAGCTCGACAGGGGTATCTGGAAACACCATATATTTT | CASSSTGVSGNTIYF | TRBV7-9 | - | TRBD1 | TRBJ1-3
TGTGCCAGCAGTTCCCCTACCCTCGGTGAGCAGTTCTTC | CASSSPTLGEQFF | TRBV28 | - | - | TRBJ2-1
TGTGCCAGCAGCGTCGAGACTAGCGGAACGCAGTATTTT | CASSVETSGTQYF | TRBV7-9 | - | TRBD2 | TRBJ2-3
TGTGCCAGTAGTCCTGGCGGCGGCGCCTCGGGGAGCGTAGCTTTCTTT | CASSPGGGASGSVAFF | TRBV19 | - | - | TRBJ1-1
TGCGCCAGCAGCTTGGCCAGCACTGAAGCTTTCTTT | CASSLASTEAFF | TRBV5-1 | - | - | TRBJ1-1
TGTGCCAGCAGTTTGGAGGGCCAAGAGACCCAGTACTTC | CASSLEGQETQYF | TRBV12-3/TRBV12-4 | - | - | TRBJ2-5
TGTGCCAGCAGCTCGCAGACAGGGATCACAGATACGCAGTATTTT | CASSSQTGITDTQYF | TRBV7-2 | - | TRBD1 | TRBJ2-3
TGTGCCAGCAGCAAAAGGCGGGACACCGAAGAACTAGCGGGAGCCGGGGGGAATACGCAGTATTTT | CASSKRRDTEELAGAGGNTQYF | TRBV21-1 | - | - | TRBJ2-3
TGTGCCAGTAGTATACCACACAGGGTACCGGACTTC | CASSIPHRVPDF | TRBV19 | - | - | TRBJ2-4
TGTGCCAGCAGTTCGTCTCAGCGGGAGTTGACAGATACGCAGTATTTT | CASSSSQRELTDTQYF | TRBV27 | - | TRBD2 | TRBJ2-3
TGTGCCAGCACTCCATTACTAACGGGACAGGGGAGTCACGAGCAGTACTTC | CASTPLLTGQGSHEQYF | TRBV2 | - | TRBD1 | TRBJ2-7
TGTGCCAGCAGGGGGATGAGAAAGCGGGACGACACCGGGGAGCTGTTTTTT | CASRGMRKRDDTGELFF | TRBV11-2 | - | TRBD2 | TRBJ2-2
TGTGCTACCACGGCTAGCTCCTACGAGCAGTACTTC | CATTASSYEQYF | TRBV7-9 | - | - | TRBJ2-7
TGTGCCAGCAGCTTAAAAGCACTAGGCGTGAACACCGGGGAGCTGTTTTTT | CASSLKALGVNTGELFF | TRBV7-2 | - | - | TRBJ2-2
TGTGCCAGCAGCTTTTTTTCTAGCTACGAGCAGTACTTC | CASSFFSSYEQYF | TRBV11-2 | - | - | TRBJ2-7
TGTGCCAGCAGCAAAAGCGGGAGTGGAAAAAACATTCAGTACTTC | CASSKSGSGKNIQYF | TRBV9 | once | TRBD2 | TRBJ2-4
TGTGCCAGCAGCTTAGGAAGCGGGAGCTCCTACAATGAGCAGTTCTTC | CASSLGSGSSYNEQFF | TRBV11-3 | - | TRBD2 | TRBJ2-1
TGTGCCAGTAGCAACAATCCTCAGTTCTATGGCTACACCTTC | CASSNNPQFYGYTF | TRBV19 | - | - | TRBJ1-2
TGTGCCAGCAGGCGCGGGGCCGCTAATGAAAAACTGTTTTTT | CASRRGAANEKLFF | TRBV7-9 | - | - | TRBJ1-4
TGTGCCATCAGTGCCCGGGACAGGGCGTACGAGCAGTACTTC | CAISARDRAYEQYF | TRBV10-3 | - | TRBD1 | TRBJ2-7
TGTGCCAGCAGCTTACCAGAGCGGCCTGAAGCTTTCTTT | CASSLPERPEAFF | TRBV5-5 | - | - | TRBJ1-1
TGTGCCAGCAGCGTAACTAGCGGAGGAAGCAATGAGCAGTTCTTC | CASSVTSGGSNEQFF | TRBV14 | few | TRBD2 | TRBJ2-1
TGTGCCAGCAGCCTAACAGTATACAATGAGCAGTTCTTC | CASSLTVYNEQFF | TRBV6-5 | once | - | TRBJ2-1
TGTGCCTCAAGACTAGCGGGAGGGCCCTACGAGCAGTACTTC | CASRLAGGPYEQYF | TRBV30 | once | TRBD2 | TRBJ2-7
TGCGCCAGCAGCTTGGCCAGTAGGAGTTTCTACAATGAGCAGTTCTTC | CASSLASRSFYNEQFF | TRBV5-1 | few | - | TRBJ2-1
TGTGCCAGCACGAGGGGTGGGGGACTAGACAATGAGCAGTTCTTC | CASTRGGGLDNEQFF | TRBV6-5 | once | TRBD2 | TRBJ2-1
TGTGCCAGCAGTGCCCTGGACAGGGAGGGAGCTGAAGCTTTCTTT | CASSALDREGAEAFF | TRBV28 | - | TRBD1 | TRBJ1-1
TGTGCCAGTAGTTCTCGTGGGGGAGGGAACTCCTACGAGCAGTACTTC | CASSSRGGGNSYEQYF | TRBV19 | - | TRBD2 | TRBJ2-7
TGTGCCAGCAGTTATTCACTAGCTCAAGAGACCCAGTACTTC | CASSYSLAQETQYF | TRBV6-6 | - | - | TRBJ2-5